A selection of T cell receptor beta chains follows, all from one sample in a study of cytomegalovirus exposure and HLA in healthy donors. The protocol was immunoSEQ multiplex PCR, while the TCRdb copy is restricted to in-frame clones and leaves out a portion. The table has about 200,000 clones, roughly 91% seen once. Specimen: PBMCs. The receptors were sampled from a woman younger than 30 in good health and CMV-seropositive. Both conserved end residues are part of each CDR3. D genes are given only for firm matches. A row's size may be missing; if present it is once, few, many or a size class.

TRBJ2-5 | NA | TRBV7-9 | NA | TGTGCCAGCACCGAAGGTGGCCTTAAGGAGGAGACCCAGTACTTC | CASTEGGLKEETQYF
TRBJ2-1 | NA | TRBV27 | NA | TGTGCCAGCAGTTTATCCCAGGACAGCTACAATGAGCAGTTCTTC | CASSLSQDSYNEQFF
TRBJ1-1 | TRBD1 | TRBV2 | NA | TGTGCCAGCACCCGGGACAGGAACACTGAAGCTTTCTTT | CASTRDRNTEAFF
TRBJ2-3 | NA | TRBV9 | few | TGTGCCAGCAGCCCCCTCAGCACAGATACGCAGTATTTT | CASSPLSTDTQYF
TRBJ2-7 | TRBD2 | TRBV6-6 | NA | TGTGCCAGCGGCCAGGGACTAGCGCAGTCCTACGAGCAGTACTTC | CASGQGLAQSYEQYF
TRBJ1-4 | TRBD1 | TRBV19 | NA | TGTGCCAGTAACCACAGGGGGGTTGCTAATGAAAAACTGTTTTTT | CASNHRGVANEKLFF
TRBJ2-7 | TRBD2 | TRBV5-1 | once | TGCGCCAGCAGCTTGGCGGGTGGAATAGCGGGCTTATTCTCTTCGGACTTC | CASSLAGGIAGLFSSDF
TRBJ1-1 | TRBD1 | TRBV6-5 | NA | TGTGCCAGCAGTACCGACAGGGGGGTCCCCGAAGCTTTCTTT | CASSTDRGVPEAFF
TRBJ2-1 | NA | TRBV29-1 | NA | TGCAGCGTAGGGGCTTCTCCGTTTGCTGAGCAGTTCTTC | CSVGASPFAEQFF
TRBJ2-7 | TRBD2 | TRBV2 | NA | TGTGCCGAATTAGGAATACTAGCGGAGAAATACGAGCAGTACTTC | CAELGILAEKYEQYF
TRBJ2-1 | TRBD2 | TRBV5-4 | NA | TGTGCCAGCAGCTTGGTGACTAGCGGGAACGAGCAGTTCTTC | CASSLVTSGNEQFF
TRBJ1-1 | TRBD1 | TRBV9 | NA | TGTGCCAGCAGCGTAGGGTCAGGGGGGACGAACACTGAAGCTTTCTTT | CASSVGSGGTNTEAFF
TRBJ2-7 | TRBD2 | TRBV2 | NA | TGTGCCAGCAGACCCGGGACTAGCGGGATCTACGAGCAGTACTTC | CASRPGTSGIYEQYF
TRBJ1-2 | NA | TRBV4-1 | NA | TGCGCCAGCAGCCAAGTGAGGCTTGTTACGGCTAACTATGGCTACACCTTC | CASSQVRLVTANYGYTF
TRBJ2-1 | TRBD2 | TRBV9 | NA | TGTGCCAGCAGCGTAACCGGGAGGGCTGACTACAATGAGCAGTTCTTC | CASSVTGRADYNEQFF